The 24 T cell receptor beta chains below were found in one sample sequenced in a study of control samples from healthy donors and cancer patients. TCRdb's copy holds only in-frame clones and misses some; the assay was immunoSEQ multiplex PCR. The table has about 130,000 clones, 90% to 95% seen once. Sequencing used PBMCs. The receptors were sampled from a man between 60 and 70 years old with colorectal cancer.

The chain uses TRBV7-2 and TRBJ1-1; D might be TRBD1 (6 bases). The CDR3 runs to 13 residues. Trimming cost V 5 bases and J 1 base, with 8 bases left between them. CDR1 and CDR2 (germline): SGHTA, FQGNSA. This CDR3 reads CASSRTANTEAFF. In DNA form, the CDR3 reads TGTGCCAGCAGCAGGACAGCGAACACTGAAGCTTTCTTT. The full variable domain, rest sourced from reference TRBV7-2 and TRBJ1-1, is GAGVSQSPSNKVTEKGKDVELRCDPISGHTALYWYRQSLGQGLEFLIYFQGNSAPDKSGLPSDRFSAERTGGSVSTLTIQRTQQEDSAVYLCASSRTANTEAFFGQGTRLTVV.

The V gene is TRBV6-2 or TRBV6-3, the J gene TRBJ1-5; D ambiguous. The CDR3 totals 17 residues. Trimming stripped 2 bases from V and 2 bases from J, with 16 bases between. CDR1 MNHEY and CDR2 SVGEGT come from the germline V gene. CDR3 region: CASSYGSWEFGNQPQHF. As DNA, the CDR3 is TGTGCCAGCAGTTACGGGTCTTGGGAGTTTGGCAATCAGCCCCAGCATTTT.

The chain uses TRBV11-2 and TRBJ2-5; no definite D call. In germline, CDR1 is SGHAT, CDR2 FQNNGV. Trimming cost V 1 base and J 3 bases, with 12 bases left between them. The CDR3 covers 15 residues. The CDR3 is CASSLAFRVKETQYF. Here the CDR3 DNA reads TGTGCCAGCAGCTTAGCGTTCAGAGTAAAAGAGACCCAGTACTTC.

The CDR3 DNA sequence: TGTGCCAGCAGCTTCGGACAGGGTCCCTACGAGCAGTACTTC. Residues: CASSFGQGPYEQYF. V is TRBV7-8 and J is TRBJ2-7; 8 nucleotides align to TRBD1. Germline V gene lookup returns CDR1 SGHVS and CDR2 FQNEAQ. Trimming removed 3 bases from V and 2 bases from J; junction bases left unmatched: 3. The CDR3 consists of 14 residues.

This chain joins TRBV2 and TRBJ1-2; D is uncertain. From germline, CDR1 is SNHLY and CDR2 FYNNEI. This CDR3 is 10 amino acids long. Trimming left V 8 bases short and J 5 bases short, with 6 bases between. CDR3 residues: CASYRYGYTF. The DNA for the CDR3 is TGTGCCAGCTATAGGTATGGCTACACCTTC.

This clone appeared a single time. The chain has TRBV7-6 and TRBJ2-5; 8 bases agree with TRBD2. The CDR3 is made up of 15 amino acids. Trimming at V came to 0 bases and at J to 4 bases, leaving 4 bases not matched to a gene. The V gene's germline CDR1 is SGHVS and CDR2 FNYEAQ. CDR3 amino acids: CASSLAFGGGETQYF. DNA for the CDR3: TGTGCCAGCAGCTTAGCGTTCGGGGGGGGAGAGACCCAGTACTTC.

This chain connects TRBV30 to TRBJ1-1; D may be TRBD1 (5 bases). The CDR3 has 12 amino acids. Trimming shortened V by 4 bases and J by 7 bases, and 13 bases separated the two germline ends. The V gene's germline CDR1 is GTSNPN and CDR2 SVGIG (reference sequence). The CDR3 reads CAWTPGGGEAFF. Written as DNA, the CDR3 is TGTGCCTGGACCCCGGGGGGGGGTGAAGCTTTCTTT.

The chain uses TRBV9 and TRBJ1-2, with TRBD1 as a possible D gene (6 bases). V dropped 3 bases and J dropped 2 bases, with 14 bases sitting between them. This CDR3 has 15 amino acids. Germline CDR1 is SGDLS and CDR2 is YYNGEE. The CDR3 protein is CASSAVQGKNYGYTF. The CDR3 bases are TGTGCCAGCAGCGCCGTGCAGGGGAAGAACTATGGCTACACCTTC.

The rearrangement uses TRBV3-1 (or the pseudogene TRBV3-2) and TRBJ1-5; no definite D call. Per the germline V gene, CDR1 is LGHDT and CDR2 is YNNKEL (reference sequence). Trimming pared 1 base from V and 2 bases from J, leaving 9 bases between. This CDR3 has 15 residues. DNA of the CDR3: TGTGCCAGCAGCCAAGGTCCGGGCGGCAATCAGCCCCAGCATTTT. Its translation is CASSQGPGGNQPQHF.

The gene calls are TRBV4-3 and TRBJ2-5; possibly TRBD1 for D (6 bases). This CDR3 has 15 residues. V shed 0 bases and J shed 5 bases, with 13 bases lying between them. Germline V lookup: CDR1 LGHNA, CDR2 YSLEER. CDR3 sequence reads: CASSQDTGRGETQYF. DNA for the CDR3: TGCGCCAGCAGCCAAGATACAGGGCGAGGGGAGACCCAGTACTTC.

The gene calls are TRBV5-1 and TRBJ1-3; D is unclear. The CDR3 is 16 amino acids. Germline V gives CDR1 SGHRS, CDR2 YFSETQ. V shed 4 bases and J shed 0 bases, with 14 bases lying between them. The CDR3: CASSPYRAYSGNTIYF. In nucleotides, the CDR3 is TGCGCCAGCAGCCCCTACCGGGCCTACTCTGGAAACACCATATATTTT.

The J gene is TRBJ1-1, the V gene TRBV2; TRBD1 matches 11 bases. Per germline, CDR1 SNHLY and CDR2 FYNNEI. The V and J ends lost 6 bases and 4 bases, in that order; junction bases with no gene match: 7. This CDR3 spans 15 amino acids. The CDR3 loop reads CASRAEGTGGTEAFF. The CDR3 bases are TGTGCCAGCAGGGCTGAGGGGACAGGGGGCACTGAAGCTTTCTTT.

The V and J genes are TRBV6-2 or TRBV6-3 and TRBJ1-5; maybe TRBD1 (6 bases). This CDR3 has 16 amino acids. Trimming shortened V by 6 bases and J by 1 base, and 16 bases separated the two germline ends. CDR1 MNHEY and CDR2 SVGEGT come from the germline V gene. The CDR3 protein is CASRYGGAGSNQPQHF. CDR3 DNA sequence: TGTGCCAGCAGATACGGGGGCGCCGGGAGCAATCAGCCCCAGCATTTT.

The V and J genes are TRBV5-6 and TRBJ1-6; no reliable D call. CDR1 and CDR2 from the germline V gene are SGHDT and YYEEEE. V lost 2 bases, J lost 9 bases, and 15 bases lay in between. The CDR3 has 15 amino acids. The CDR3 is CASSFGTGIGSPLHF. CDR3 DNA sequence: TGTGCCAGCAGCTTCGGTACCGGCATAGGTTCACCCCTCCACTTT.

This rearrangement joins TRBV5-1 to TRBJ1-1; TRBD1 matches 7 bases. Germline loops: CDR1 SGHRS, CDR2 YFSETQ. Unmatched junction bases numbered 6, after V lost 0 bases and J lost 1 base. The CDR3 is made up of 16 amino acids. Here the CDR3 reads CASSLGQGVGNTEAFF. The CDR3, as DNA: TGCGCCAGCAGCTTGGGACAGGGAGTAGGGAACACTGAAGCTTTCTTT. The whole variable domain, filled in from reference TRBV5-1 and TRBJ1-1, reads KAGVTQTPRYLIKTRGQQVTLSCSPISGHRSVSWYQQTPGQGLQFLFEYFSETQRNKGNFPGRFSGRQFSNSRSEMNVSTLELGDSALYLCASSLGQGVGNTEAFFGQGTRLTVV.

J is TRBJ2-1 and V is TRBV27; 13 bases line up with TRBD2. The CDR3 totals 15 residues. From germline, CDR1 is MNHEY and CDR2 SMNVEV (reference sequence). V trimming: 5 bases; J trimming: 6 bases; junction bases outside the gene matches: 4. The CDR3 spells CASSLGTSGVNEQFF. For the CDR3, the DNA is TGTGCCAGCAGTCTCGGGACTAGCGGGGTCAATGAGCAGTTCTTC.

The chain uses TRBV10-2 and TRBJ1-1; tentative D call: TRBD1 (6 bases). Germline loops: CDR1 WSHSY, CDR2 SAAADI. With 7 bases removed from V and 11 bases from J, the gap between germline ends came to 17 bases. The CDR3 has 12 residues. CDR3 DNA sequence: TGCGCCAGCATAGACGGGGGGCTCGTCGCTTTCTTT. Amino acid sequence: CASIDGGLVAFF.

The CDR3 bases are TGTGCCTGGAGCGTGGGGGGGAGCAATCAGCCCCAGCATTTT. Its translation is CAWSVGGSNQPQHF. The chain employs TRBV30 and TRBJ1-5; possibly TRBD1 for D (5 bases). This CDR3 region has 14 residues. CDR1 is GTSNPN and CDR2 is SVGIG in the germline V gene (reference sequence). Trimming removed 3 bases at V and 1 base at J, with 10 bases between.

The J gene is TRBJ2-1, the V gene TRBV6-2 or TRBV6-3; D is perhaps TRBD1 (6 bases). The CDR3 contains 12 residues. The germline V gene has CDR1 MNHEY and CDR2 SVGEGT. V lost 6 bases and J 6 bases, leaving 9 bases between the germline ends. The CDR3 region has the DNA TGTGCCAGCAGATACAGGGTCAATGAGCAGTTCTTC. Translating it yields CASRYRVNEQFF.

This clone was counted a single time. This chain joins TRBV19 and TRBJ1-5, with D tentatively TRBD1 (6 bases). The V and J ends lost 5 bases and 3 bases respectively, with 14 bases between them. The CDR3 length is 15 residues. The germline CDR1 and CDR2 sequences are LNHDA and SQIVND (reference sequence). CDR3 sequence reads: CASSLSHRANQPQHF. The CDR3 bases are TGTGCCAGTAGTCTGTCCCACAGGGCCAATCAGCCCCAGCATTTT.

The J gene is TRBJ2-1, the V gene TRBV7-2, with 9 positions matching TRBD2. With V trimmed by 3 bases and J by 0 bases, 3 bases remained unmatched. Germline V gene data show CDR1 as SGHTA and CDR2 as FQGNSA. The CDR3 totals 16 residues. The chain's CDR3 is CASSLVAGASYNEQFF. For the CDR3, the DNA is TGTGCCAGCAGCTTGGTAGCGGGGGCCTCCTACAATGAGCAGTTCTTC.

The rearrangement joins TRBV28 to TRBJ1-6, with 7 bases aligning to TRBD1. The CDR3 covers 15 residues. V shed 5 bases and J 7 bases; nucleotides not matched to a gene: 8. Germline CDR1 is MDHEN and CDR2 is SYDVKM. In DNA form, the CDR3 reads TGTGCCAGCAGTCGACAAAGACAGGGAAATTCACCCCTCCACTTT. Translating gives CASSRQRQGNSPLHF.

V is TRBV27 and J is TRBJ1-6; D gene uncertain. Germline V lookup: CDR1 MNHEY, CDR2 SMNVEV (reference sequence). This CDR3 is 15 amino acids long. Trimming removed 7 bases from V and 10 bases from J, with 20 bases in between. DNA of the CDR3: TGTGCCAGCAACCTAGGTGGGATACCGGGATCACCCCTCCACTTT. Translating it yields CASNLGGIPGSPLHF.

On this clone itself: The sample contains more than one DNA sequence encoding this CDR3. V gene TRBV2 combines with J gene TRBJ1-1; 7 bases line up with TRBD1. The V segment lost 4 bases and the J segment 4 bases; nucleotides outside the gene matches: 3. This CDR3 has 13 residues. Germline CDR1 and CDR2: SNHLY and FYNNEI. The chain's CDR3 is CASSGQGGTEAFF. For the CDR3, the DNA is TGTGCCAGCAGTGGACAGGGAGGCACTGAAGCTTTCTTT.